The clone carrying this T cell receptor (beta chain) was seen a handful of times. Its specificity is not known. This sample is part of a study of naive and memory T cell subsets. Germline V gives CDR1 SGHVS, CDR2 FQNEAQ. V lost 7 bases and J 2 bases, leaving 23 bases between the germline ends. CDR3 size: 17 residues. Separate alpha and beta amplification began at the second PCR step. An equimolar mix of two oligonucleotides served as the beta constant-region primer for TRBC1 and TRBC2. The ligated cDNA underwent four PCR rounds using SP2 and nested alpha and beta constant-region primers. TCRdb redid the calling of the UMI-ligation and nested PCR reads with MiXCR, one entry per CDR3 protein. The table records roughly 140,000 distinct CDR3 sequences, roughly a fifth of them present only once. Notes on the study in general: Naive repertoires, especially CD8, held a few larger clonotypes, possibly memory cells re-expressing CD45RA. There was no ground truth to check naive and memory subset results. Clonotypes here are unpaired alpha or beta chain sequences.

The receptor was isolated from a human donor in good health. Sequencing was performed on naive CD8+ T cells from blood. The chain links TRBV7-8 to TRBJ1-1; possibly TRBD1 for D (6 bases). The CDR3 coding sequence is TGTGCCAGCACTCCTGAGCTAACAACAGGGTTCAACACTGAAGCTTTCTTT. This codes for CASTPELTTGFNTEAFF.